This TCR beta chain comes out of a study of cytomegalovirus exposure and HLA in healthy donors. At sampling all donors were nominally healthy, likely with unrecorded immune exposures. Study results and limitations: HLA allele associations emerged for some 16,000 TCR beta sequences in a later analysis, at 0.05 false discovery rate.

The CDR3 has 14 amino acids. The V end lost 0 bases, the J end lost 6 bases, and 9 bases lay between the germline ends. Germline V CDR1 and CDR2: MNHEY, SVGAGI. As regards this clone: The target antigen is unknown.

The PCR ran on 60 Vbeta and 13 Jbeta primers. Profiled with immunoSEQ multiplex PCR; TCRdb holds only in-frame clones, not every one. The sample lists about 130,000 clones, 80% occurring once. The TCR comes from a female donor in good health and CMV-seronegative. Sequencing was performed on PBMCs. This chain links TRBV6-5 with TRBJ2-1; D not resolved. This CDR3 is CASSYSNGGNEQFF. The DNA of the CDR3 is TGTGCCAGCAGTTACTCGAACGGTGGCAATGAGCAGTTCTTC.